This T cell receptor (beta chain) was sequenced during a study of T cells in Graves' hyperthyroidism and ophthalmopathy. The CDR3 has 13 residues. Germline V gene sequence: CDR1 MNHNS, CDR2 SASEGT. The V gene end was trimmed by 4 bases and the J gene end by 3 bases; junction bases not matched to a gene: 3. It was RNA transcripts that yielded the amplified TCR beta CDR3 regions. The HTBI primer set served for first-round RT-PCR of the TCR CDR3. TCRdb processed the multiplex PCR reads anew with MiXCR; each CDR3 protein has one entry. This sample has about 480,000 distinct CDR3 sequences, with roughly 25% found just once. Patients were excluded for uncontrolled infection, other autoimmune disease, pregnancy or lactation. The PBMCs were sourced from fresh peripheral blood (about 10 ml). In its sample, this clonotype was seen many times.

The clonotype was recovered from a woman in her twenties or thirties with Graves' ophthalmopathy. The chain couples TRBV6-1 to TRBJ2-7, with TRBD2 identical over 7 bases. Sequenced material: blood. The CDR3 spells CASSVQRDYEQYF. For the CDR3, the DNA is TGTGCCAGCAGTGTCCAGCGGGACTACGAGCAGTACTTC.